Reported below is one T cell receptor beta chain. Its antigen specificity is not known. Per-nucleotide qualities are absent, and no much larger clonotype sits a single base away. The source of the sample is a study of T cell responses to AZD1222 COVID-19 vaccine (dated by TCRdb to the early 2020s). Background for the entire study: AZD1222 recipients whose second dose came at about 4 weeks and those whose second dose came at about 12 weeks were combined into one group, since spike-specific TCR depth and breadth did not differ between the two schedules. Enrollment into the trials was organized by age into subgroups of 18-55, 56-69 and 70-plus years, and those subgroups contained roughly 140, 27 and 60 TCR-sequenced participants, respectively. A total of approximately 240 trial participants underwent TCR sequencing, of whom 200 to 220 had received two doses of AZD1222 and about 25 had received two doses of the MenACWY control vaccine.

General conclusions and limits of the study: Only a handful of AZD1222 recipients were SARS-CoV-2 seropositive at baseline, limiting conclusions about previously exposed vaccinees. After two AZD1222 doses, both the breadth and the depth of spike-specific TCRs were significantly higher than at day 0 and than in MenACWY recipients. The 56-69-year group was small, and its depth increase did not reach significance, likely because of low power. Most participants were white British and females outnumbered males, and the authors suggested that clonal diversity may have been underestimated. Vaccine-associated CD4 TCRs spanned the whole spike protein, with dominant responses in regions 160-218 and 743-854. Reportedly, close to half of the unique spike-specific TCRs recognized epitopes lying outside the regions that are mutated in the B.1.351 and B.1.1.7 variants. Because no samples from the day 14 peak response were available, repertoires could be characterized only after the peak T cell response.

The CDR3 regions of human TCRbeta chains were analyzed by immunosequencing. As for the original processing: Repertoire TCRs were matched against a reference library of SARS-CoV-2-specific TCRs generated with the MIRA antigen-specificity platform. Breadth was defined as the fraction of unique TCRs that were SARS-CoV-2-associated. Depth was defined as the fraction of total T cells that were SARS-CoV-2-associated. Using the MIRA data, each spike-specific TCR was mapped to the spike region that the TCR reacts to and placed in a CD4 or CD8 class. Log10-transformed breadth and depth values were compared by one-way ANOVA with Sidak's multiple comparisons tests. TCRdb re-hosts the immuneACCESS table, in-frame sequences only. Its copies lack some clones; in the studies checked, an unresolved V gene accounts for under half of them, and the cause for the rest is not known. The V and J calls and clone size were taken over from that table, and D and trimming were inferred from the DNA. A total of around 70,000 clones appear in this sample, approximately 81% of them only once. The ten most abundant clones make up roughly 20% of the sample.

From the germline V gene, CDR1 is SGDLS and CDR2 is YYNGEE. The CDR3 measures 16 amino acids from cysteine to phenylalanine. Only the CDR3 DNA is retained, 48 bases long and in frame from the first base. Between the V and J ends, shortened by 3 bases and 3 bases respectively, the junction contains 16 bases. Per the publication, the time point label means: baseline before first vaccination. Vaccinee samples were obtained from the UK trials COV001 and COV002, which included a single-blind randomized controlled phase 2/3 trial of AZD1222 (ChAdOx1 nCoV-19) in healthy adults. For TCRbeta chain sequencing, PBMC samples from trial participants were taken at day 0 and at day 28 after the second dose.

The source of this sequence is an adult in good health. The sequencing here drew on peripheral blood, taken on day 0 of AZD1222 vaccination. Recombination linked TRBV9 to TRBJ1-5; the D gene remains uncertain. DNA sequence: TGTGCCAGCAGCGCAGGCCCCAGTCCGATCAATCAGCCCCAGCATTTT. Its protein is CASSAGPSPINQPQHF.